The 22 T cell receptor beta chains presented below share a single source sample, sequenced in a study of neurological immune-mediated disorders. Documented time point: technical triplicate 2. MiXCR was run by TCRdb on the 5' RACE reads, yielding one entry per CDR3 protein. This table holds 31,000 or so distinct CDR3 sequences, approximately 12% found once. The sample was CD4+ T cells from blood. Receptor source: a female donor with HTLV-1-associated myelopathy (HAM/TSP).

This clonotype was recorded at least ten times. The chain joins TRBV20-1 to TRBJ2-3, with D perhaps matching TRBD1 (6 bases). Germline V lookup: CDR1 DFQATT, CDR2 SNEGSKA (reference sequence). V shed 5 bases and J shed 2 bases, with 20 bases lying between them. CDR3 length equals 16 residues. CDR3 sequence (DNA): TGCAGTGCTTTACAGGGTACCCATTATGCCACAGATACGCAGTATTTT. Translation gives CSALQGTHYATDTQYF.

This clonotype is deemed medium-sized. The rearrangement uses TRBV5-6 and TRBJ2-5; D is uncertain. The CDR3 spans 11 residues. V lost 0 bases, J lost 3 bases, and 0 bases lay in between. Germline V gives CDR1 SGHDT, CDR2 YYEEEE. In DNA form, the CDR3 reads TGTGCCAGCAGCTTGGAAGAGACCCAGTACTTC. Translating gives CASSLEETQYF. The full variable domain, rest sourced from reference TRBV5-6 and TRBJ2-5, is DAGVTQSPTHLIKTRGQQVTLRCSPKSGHDTVSWYQQALGQGPQFIFQYYEEEERQRGNFPDRFSGHQFPNYSSELNVNALLLGDSALYLCASSLEETQYFGPGTRLLVL.

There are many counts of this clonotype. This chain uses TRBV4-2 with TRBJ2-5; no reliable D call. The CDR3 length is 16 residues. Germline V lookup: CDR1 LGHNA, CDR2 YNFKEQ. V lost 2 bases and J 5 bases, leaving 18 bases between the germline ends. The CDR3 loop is CASSQSPTRGLETQYF. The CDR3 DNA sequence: TGTGCCAGCAGCCAAAGCCCCACCCGTGGCCTCGAGACCCAGTACTTC.

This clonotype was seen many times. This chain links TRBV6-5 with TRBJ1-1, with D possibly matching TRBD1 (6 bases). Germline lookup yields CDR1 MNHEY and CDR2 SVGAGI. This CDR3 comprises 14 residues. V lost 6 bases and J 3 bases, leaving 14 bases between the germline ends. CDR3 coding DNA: TGTGCCAGCAGCCGGCCCGGGGGCTACACTGAAGCTTTCTTT. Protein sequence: CASSRPGGYTEAFF.

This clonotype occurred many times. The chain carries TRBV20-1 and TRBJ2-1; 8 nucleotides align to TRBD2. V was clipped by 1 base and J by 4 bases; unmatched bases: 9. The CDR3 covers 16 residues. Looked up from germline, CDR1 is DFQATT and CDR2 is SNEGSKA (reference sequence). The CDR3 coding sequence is TGCAGTGCTAGAGTACAAGCGGGAGAATCTTACAATGAGCAGTTCTTC. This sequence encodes CSARVQAGESYNEQFF.

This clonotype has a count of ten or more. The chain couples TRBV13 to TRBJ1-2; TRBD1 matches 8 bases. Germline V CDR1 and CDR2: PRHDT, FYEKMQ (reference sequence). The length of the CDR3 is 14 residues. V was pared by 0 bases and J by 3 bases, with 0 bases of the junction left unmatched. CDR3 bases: TGTGCCAGCAGCTTAGGGGACAGGGACTATGGCTACACCTTC. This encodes CASSLGDRDYGYTF.

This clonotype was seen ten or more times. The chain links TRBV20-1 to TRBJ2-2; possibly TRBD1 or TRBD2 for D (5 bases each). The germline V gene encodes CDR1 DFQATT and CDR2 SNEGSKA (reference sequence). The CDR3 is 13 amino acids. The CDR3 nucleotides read TGCAGCCTCCGGGACCCAAACACCGGGGAGCTGTTTTTT. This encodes CSLRDPNTGELFF.

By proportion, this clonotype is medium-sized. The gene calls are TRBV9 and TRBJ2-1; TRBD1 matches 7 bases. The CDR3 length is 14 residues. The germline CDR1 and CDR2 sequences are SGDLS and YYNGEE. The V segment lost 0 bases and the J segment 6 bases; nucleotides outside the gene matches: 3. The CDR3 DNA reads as TGTGCCAGCAGCGTAGAGGCAGGGGGCAATGAGCAGTTCTTC. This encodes CASSVEAGGNEQFF.

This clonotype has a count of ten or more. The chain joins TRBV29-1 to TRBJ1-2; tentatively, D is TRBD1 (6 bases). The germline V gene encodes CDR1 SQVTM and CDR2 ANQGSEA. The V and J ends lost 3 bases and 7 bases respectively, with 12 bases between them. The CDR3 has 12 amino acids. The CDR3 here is CSVDFGGGGYTF. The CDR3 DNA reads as TGCAGCGTTGATTTTGGGGGCGGTGGCTACACCTTC.

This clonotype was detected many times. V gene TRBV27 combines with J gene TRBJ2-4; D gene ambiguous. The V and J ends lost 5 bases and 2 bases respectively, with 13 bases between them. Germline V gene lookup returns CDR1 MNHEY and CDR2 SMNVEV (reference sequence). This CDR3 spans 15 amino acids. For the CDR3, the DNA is TGTGCCAGCAGTGCCAATAGTATTTCCAAAAACATTCAGTACTTC. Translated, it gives CASSANSISKNIQYF.

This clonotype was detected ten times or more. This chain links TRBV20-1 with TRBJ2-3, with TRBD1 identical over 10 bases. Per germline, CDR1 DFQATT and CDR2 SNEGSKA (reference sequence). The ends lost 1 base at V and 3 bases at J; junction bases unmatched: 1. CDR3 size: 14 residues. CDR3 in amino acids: CSARGTGGTDTQYF. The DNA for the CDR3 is TGCAGTGCTAGAGGGACAGGGGGAACAGATACGCAGTATTTT.

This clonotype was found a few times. The CDR3 spells CASSLEAVETQYF. The CDR3 nucleotides read TGCGCCAGCAGCTTGGAGGCAGTGGAGACCCAGTACTTC. This chain links TRBV5-1 with TRBJ2-5; D gene ambiguous. The length of the CDR3 is 13 residues. The V gene's germline CDR1 is SGHRS and CDR2 YFSETQ. Trimming removed 0 bases at V and 5 bases at J, with 8 bases between. Variable domain in full (rest from reference TRBV5-1 and TRBJ2-5): KAGVTQTPRYLIKTRGQQVTLSCSPISGHRSVSWYQQTPGQGLQFLFEYFSETQRNKGNFPGRFSGRQFSNSRSEMNVSTLELGDSALYLCASSLEAVETQYFGPGTRLLVL.

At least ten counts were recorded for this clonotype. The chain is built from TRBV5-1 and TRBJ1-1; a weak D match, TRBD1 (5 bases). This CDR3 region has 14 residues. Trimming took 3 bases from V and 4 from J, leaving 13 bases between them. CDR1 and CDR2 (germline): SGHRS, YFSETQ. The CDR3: CASSSNQGGTEAFF. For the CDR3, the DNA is TGCGCCAGCAGCTCAAATCAGGGTGGCACTGAAGCTTTCTTT.

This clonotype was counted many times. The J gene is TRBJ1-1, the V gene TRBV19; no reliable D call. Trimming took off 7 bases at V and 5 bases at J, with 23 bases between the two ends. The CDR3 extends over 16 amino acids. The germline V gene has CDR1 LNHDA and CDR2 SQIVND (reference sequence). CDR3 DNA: TGTGCCAGTACGCCGCCGAGGGTTAGAGAAATAACTGAAGCTTTCTTT. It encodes CASTPPRVREITEAFF. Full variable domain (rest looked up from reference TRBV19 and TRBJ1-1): DGGITQSPKYLFRKEGQNVTLSCEQNLNHDAMYWYRQDPGQGLRLIYYSQIVNDFQKGDIAEGYSVSREKKESFPLTVTSAQKNPTAFYLCASTPPRVREITEAFFGQGTRLTVV.

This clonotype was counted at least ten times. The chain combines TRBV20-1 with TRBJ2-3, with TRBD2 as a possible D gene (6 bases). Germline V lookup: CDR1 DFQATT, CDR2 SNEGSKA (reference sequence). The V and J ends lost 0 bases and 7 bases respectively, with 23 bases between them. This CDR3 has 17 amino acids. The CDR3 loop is CSARDRGSGSLLHTQYF. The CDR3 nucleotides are TGCAGTGCTAGAGATCGAGGTAGCGGTTCTCTGTTACATACGCAGTATTTT.

CDR3 nucleotide sequence: TGTGCCAGCATGGGGGGGTTAGTGGAGACCCAGTACTTC. This translates into CASMGGLVETQYF. V gene TRBV6-6 combines with J gene TRBJ2-5; 7 positions agree with TRBD2. Germline V gives CDR1 MNHNY, CDR2 SVGAGI (reference sequence). This CDR3 comprises 13 residues. V lost 7 bases and J lost 5; bases outside the gene matches: 7.

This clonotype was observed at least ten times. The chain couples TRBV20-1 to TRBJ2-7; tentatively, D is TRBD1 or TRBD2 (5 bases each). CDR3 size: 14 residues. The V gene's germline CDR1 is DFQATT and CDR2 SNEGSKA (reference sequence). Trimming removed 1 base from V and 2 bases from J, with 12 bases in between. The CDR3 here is CSARGGARTYEQYF. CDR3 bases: TGCAGTGCTAGAGGAGGGGCCCGCACCTACGAGCAGTACTTC.

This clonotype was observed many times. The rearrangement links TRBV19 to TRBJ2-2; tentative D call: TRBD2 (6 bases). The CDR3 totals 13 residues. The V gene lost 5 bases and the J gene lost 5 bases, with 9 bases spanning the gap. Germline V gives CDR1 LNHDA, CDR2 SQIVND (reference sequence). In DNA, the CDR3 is TGTGCCAGTAGTCTCGGGGGAACCGGGGAGCTGTTTTTT. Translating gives CASSLGGTGELFF.

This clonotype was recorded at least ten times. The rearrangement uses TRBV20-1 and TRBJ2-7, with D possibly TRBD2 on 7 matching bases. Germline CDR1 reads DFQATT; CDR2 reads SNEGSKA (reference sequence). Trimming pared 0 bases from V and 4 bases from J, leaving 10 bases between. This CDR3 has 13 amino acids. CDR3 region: CSARDRGGYEQYF. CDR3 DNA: TGCAGTGCTAGAGACAGGGGAGGGTACGAGCAGTACTTC.

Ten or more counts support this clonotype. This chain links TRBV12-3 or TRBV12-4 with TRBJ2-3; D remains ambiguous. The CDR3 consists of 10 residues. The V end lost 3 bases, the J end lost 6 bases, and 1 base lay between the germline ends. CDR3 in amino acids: CASSFDTQYF. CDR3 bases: TGTGCCAGCAGTTTTGATACGCAGTATTTT.

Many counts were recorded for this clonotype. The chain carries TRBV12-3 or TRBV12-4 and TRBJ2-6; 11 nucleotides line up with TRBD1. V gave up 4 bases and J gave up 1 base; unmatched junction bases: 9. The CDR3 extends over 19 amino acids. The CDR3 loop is CASSSLRDRGISGANVLTF. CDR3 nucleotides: TGTGCCAGCAGTTCCCTCCGGGACAGGGGGATATCTGGGGCCAACGTCCTGACTTTC.

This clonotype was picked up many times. The CDR3 reads CASRGGQETQYF. For the CDR3, the DNA is TGTGCCAGTAGGGGAGGTCAAGAGACCCAGTACTTC. This rearrangement joins TRBV19 to TRBJ2-5; D might be TRBD2 (6 bases). Germline V CDR1 and CDR2: LNHDA, SQIVND (reference sequence). The CDR3 covers 12 residues. V dropped 6 bases and J dropped 2 bases, with 7 bases sitting between them. Supplemented by reference TRBV19 and TRBJ2-5, the full variable domain reads DGGITQSPKYLFRKEGQNVTLSCEQNLNHDAMYWYRQDPGQGLRLIYYSQIVNDFQKGDIAEGYSVSREKKESFPLTVTSAQKNPTAFYLCASRGGQETQYFGPGTRLLVL.